This T cell receptor beta chain originates from a study of T cell changes during pregnancy in multiple sclerosis. This clone has just one count. CDR1 is SEHNR and CDR2 is FQNEAQ in the germline V gene (reference sequence). The ends lost 1 base at V and 5 bases at J; junction bases unmatched: 4. CDR3 length equals 16 residues. Measured with immunoSEQ multiplex PCR; TCRdb has only the in-frame clones, and not every one. In the table there are approximately 70,000 clones, approximately 94% of which are singletons. The TCR originated in a female donor with multiple sclerosis, enrolled in a pregnancy study. V usage is TRBV7-9 and J usage is TRBJ2-2; 10 bases agree with TRBD2. The sample was peripheral blood, taken in the third trimester of pregnancy. The CDR3 loop reads CASSLVAAGGTGELFF. The CDR3 nucleotides read TGTGCCAGCAGCTTAGTTGCAGCGGGAGGGACCGGGGAGCTGTTTTTT.